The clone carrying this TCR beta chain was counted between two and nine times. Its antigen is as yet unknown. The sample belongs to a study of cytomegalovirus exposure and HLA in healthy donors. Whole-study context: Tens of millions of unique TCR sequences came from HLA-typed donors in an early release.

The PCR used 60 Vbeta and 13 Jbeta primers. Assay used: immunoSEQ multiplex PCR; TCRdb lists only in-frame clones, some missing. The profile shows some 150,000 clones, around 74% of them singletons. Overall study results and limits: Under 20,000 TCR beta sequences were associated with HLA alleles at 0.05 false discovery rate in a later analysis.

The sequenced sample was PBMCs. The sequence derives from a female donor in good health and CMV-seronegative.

The DNA of the CDR3 is TGTGCCAGCGGTTGGGGGGGGAACTATGGCTACACCTTC. Translating gives CASGWGGNYGYTF. This chain joins TRBV6-1 and TRBJ1-2, with D possibly matching TRBD1 (5 bases). The CDR3 has 13 amino acids. CDR1 and CDR2 from the germline V gene are MNHNS and SASEGT. Trimming left V 8 bases short and J 2 bases short, with 12 bases between.